A single sample gave rise to the 2 T cell receptor beta chains below, sequenced in a study of cytomegalovirus exposure and HLA in healthy donors. Profiling relied on immunoSEQ multiplex PCR, and the TCRdb table lists in-frame clones only, not all of them. The sample comprises around 60,000 clones, about 91% of which are singletons, and about 1.2% rests with the top ten. Sequencing was carried out using PBMCs. All receptors come from a woman aged 18-30 years in good health and CMV-seronegative.

J is TRBJ2-1 and V is TRBV2; 7 bases are shared with TRBD2. The CDR3 spans 14 residues. Germline V lookup: CDR1 SNHLY, CDR2 FYNNEI. V was clipped by 8 bases and J by 11 bases; unmatched bases: 15. CDR3 coding DNA: TGTGCCAGCTGGGGGAGGGAGCCTAATGAAAAGCAGTTCTTC. It specifies CASWGREPNEKQFF.

This chain uses TRBV4-2 with TRBJ1-3; 7 bases map to TRBD1. CDR1 and CDR2 (germline): LGHNA, YNFKEQ. The CDR3 has 15 residues. With V trimmed by 1 base and J by 4 bases, 4 bases remained unmatched. The CDR3 loop is CASSQAGTAGNTIYF. The CDR3 DNA reads as TGTGCCAGCAGCCAAGCCGGGACAGCAGGAAACACCATATATTTT.